The 11 T cell receptor beta chains below were found in one sample sequenced in a study of blood T cell repertoires in COVID-19. Some clones are missing from TCRdb's copy, which holds only in-frame ones; the method was immunoSEQ multiplex PCR. The table has 250,000 or so clones, approximately 88% seen once. The sequenced sample consisted of PBMCs or T cells enriched from blood (not recorded which). The receptor source for this set is a woman in her twenties or thirties who had been exposed to COVID-19.

The DNA for the CDR3 is TGTGCCAGCAGTTTAATCACTAGCGGCTCCTACAATGAGCAGTTCTTC. Amino acids: CASSLITSGSYNEQFF. The chain joins TRBV28 to TRBJ2-1; 8 nucleotides align to TRBD2. CDR3 length: 16 residues. The V gene end was trimmed by 2 bases and the J gene end by 0 bases; junction bases not matched to a gene: 3. CDR1 is MDHEN and CDR2 is SYDVKM in the germline V gene. The full variable domain, in which reference TRBV28 and TRBJ2-1 provide the parts outside the CDR3, is DVKVTQSSRYLVKRTGEKVFLECVQDMDHENMFWYRQDPGLGLRLIYFSYDVKMKEKGDIPEGYSVSREKKERFSLILESASTNQTSMYLCASSLITSGSYNEQFFGPGTRLTVL.

The chain employs TRBV6-4 and TRBJ2-1; 10 bases fit TRBD2. Germline V gives CDR1 MRHNA, CDR2 SNTAGT. CDR3 length equals 14 residues. Germline trimming cut 6 bases from V and 7 bases from J; bases unmatched to any gene: 6. This CDR3 reads CASSGSGRRNEQFF. The CDR3 DNA reads as TGTGCCAGCAGCGGTAGCGGGAGGAGGAATGAGCAGTTCTTC.

The gene calls are TRBV19 and TRBJ1-5; tentative D call: TRBD1 (6 bases). The CDR3 covers 16 residues. Germline loops: CDR1 LNHDA, CDR2 SQIVND (reference sequence). V dropped 4 bases and J dropped 7 bases, with 20 bases sitting between them. CDR3 DNA sequence: TGTGCCAGTAGTACTATATTCACAGGGATGGGACAGCCCCAGCATTTT. Encoded protein: CASSTIFTGMGQPQHF.

The rearrangement links TRBV5-4 to TRBJ2-7; D uncertain. Germline CDR1 and CDR2: SGHNT and YYREEE (reference sequence). The CDR3 spans 14 residues. With 2 bases removed from V and 2 bases from J, the gap between germline ends came to 11 bases. The CDR3 reads CASSFQTKPYEQYF. The CDR3 DNA reads as TGTGCCAGCAGCTTCCAGACAAAGCCCTACGAGCAGTACTTC.

The J gene is TRBJ2-3, the V gene TRBV3-1 (or the pseudogene TRBV3-2); D remains unclear. Trimming left V 0 bases short and J 8 bases short, with 9 bases between. The CDR3 totals 13 residues. Per the germline V gene, CDR1 is LGHDT and CDR2 is YNNKEL (reference sequence). CDR3 bases: TGTGCCAGCAGCCAAGAACCGCTATTTACGCAGTATTTT. Translation: CASSQEPLFTQYF.

V gene TRBV19 combines with J gene TRBJ1-1; D not resolved. Germline CDR1 reads LNHDA; CDR2 reads SQIVND (reference sequence). The length of the CDR3 is 14 residues. V lost 2 bases and J lost 4, with 11 bases in between. The CDR3 DNA is TGTGCCAGTAGTATATCTGCCGCGGCCACTGAAGCTTTCTTT. Amino acids: CASSISAAATEAFF.

This chain uses TRBV25-1 with TRBJ1-5; 9 bases map to TRBD1. V lost 4 bases, J lost 3 bases, and 7 bases stayed unmatched. CDR1 and CDR2 from the germline V gene are MGHDK and SYGVNS. This CDR3 has 16 residues. CDR3 sequence reads: CASSAPGQGFNQPQHF. The CDR3 DNA reads TGTGCCAGCAGTGCCCCGGGACAGGGCTTCAATCAGCCCCAGCATTTT. The full variable domain, with the rest looked up from reference TRBV25-1 and TRBJ1-5, is EADIYQTPRYLVIGTGKKITLECSQTMGHDKMYWYQQDPGMELHLIHYSYGVNSTEKGDLSSESTVSRIRTEHFPLTLESARPSHTSQYLCASSAPGQGFNQPQHFGDGTRLSIL.

This chain connects TRBV27 to TRBJ1-5; 8 nucleotides agree with TRBD1. J gave up 4 bases and V 4 bases, and 0 bases lay outside the gene matches. The CDR3 runs to 13 residues. Germline V lookup: CDR1 MNHEY, CDR2 SMNVEV (reference sequence). For the CDR3, the DNA is TGTGCCAGCAGTTACAGGGGGAATCAGCCCCAGCATTTT. It translates to CASSYRGNQPQHF.

Only one count was recorded for this clone. The chain links TRBV18 to TRBJ2-7; tentatively, D is TRBD1 (5 bases). Germline V CDR1 and CDR2: KGHSH, LQKENI. The CDR3 spans 15 residues. Trimming took off 3 bases at V and 2 bases at J, with 14 bases between the two ends. In DNA, the CDR3 is TGTGCCAGCTCACCTCCACTGGCAGGGACCTACGAGCAGTACTTC. Protein sequence: CASSPPLAGTYEQYF. Variable domain in full (rest from reference TRBV18 and TRBJ2-7): NAGVMQNPRHLVRRRGQEARLRCSPMKGHSHVYWYRQLPEEGLKFMVYLQKENIIDESGMPKERFSAEFPKEGPSILRIQQVVRGDSAAYFCASSPPLAGTYEQYFGPGTRLTVT.

This clone was picked up one time. V and J are TRBV7-9 and TRBJ2-5, with TRBD1 identical over 7 bases. Germline V lookup: CDR1 SEHNR, CDR2 FQNEAQ (reference sequence). The CDR3 sequence is 14 residues long. Trimming cost V 5 bases and J 2 bases; bases outside gene matches: 5. The CDR3 spells CASSTRDRQETQYF. DNA for the CDR3: TGTGCCAGCAGCACCCGGGACAGACAAGAGACCCAGTACTTC.

The chain couples TRBV2 to TRBJ2-3; 9 bases are a match to TRBD2. Germline V gene sequence: CDR1 SNHLY, CDR2 FYNNEI. This CDR3 region has 16 residues. J lost 3 bases, V lost 1 base, and 5 bases had no gene match. CDR3 in DNA: TGTGCCAGCAGTGAAGATCCGGGACTAGCTACAGATACGCAGTATTTT. This encodes CASSEDPGLATDTQYF.